Listed here are 16 T cell receptor beta chains from one sample, sequenced in a study of CD8+ T cells in alopecia areata (dated by TCRdb to the late 2010s). The time point label, read with the paper, signifies: more than 3 weeks on oral tofacitinib. The label giving this sample's treatment or condition can be read as: oral pan-JAK inhibitor, 5-10 mg twice daily. The library was generated by the immunoSEQ multiplex PCR assay. For TCR sequencing, RNA was extracted from every sample and reverse transcribed into cDNA to serve as template. TCRdb obtained this table from immuneACCESS and retained in-frame rearrangements with V and J assigned. These tables miss some clones; where compared with another copy, unresolved V genes account for less than half of the shortfall, and the remainder is unexplained. A total of some 200,000 clones appear in this sample, roughly three fifths of them only once. The ten largest clones add up to around 3% of the sample.

Sequences were derived from CD4+ T cells sorted from blood, sampled at week 4, from a patient treated with tofacitinib. The receptors derive from a human donor with alopecia areata.

The chain couples TRBV19 to TRBJ2-2; D not resolved. From germline, CDR1 is LNHDA and CDR2 SQIVND (reference sequence). Between the trimmed V and J ends, which lost 8 bases and 2 bases, there was a span of 12 bases. The CDR3 consists of 14 residues. The CDR3 loop reads CASQKRPNTGELFF. In DNA, the CDR3 is TGTGCCAGTCAGAAAAGACCTAACACCGGGGAGCTGTTTTTT.

There are a few counts of this clone. Written as DNA, the CDR3 is TGTGCCAGCAGCGCCGGTGGGGTCGAGCAGTACTTC. It codes for CASSAGGVEQYF. The V call is TRBV7-2, the J call TRBJ2-7, with no clear D. Germline-derived CDR1 and CDR2 are SGHTA and FQGNSA. The CDR3 has 12 residues. Trimming pared 5 bases from V and 6 bases from J, leaving 11 bases between.

This chain links TRBV4-2 with TRBJ2-5, with 7 bases that match TRBD2. Germline CDR1 and CDR2: LGHNA and YNFKEQ. The CDR3 has 16 residues. V was pared by 0 bases and J by 1 base, with 5 bases of the junction left unmatched. CDR3 residues: CASSQDGSGGQETQYF. The CDR3, as DNA: TGTGCCAGCAGCCAAGATGGATCGGGGGGCCAAGAGACCCAGTACTTC.

V usage is TRBV29-1 and J usage is TRBJ2-5; 7 bases align to TRBD2. CDR1 and CDR2 (germline): SQVTM, ANQGSEA. The CDR3 has 14 amino acids. Trimming removed 6 bases from V and 4 bases from J; junction bases left unmatched: 11. As DNA, the CDR3 is TGCAGCGTCGCCCTACTAGCGTCGATAGAGACCCAGTACTTC. Its protein product is CSVALLASIETQYF.

This chain links TRBV19 with TRBJ2-3; D is perhaps TRBD1 (6 bases). Germline V lookup: CDR1 LNHDA, CDR2 SQIVND (reference sequence). This CDR3 has 14 amino acids. With 5 bases removed from V and 4 bases from J, the gap between germline ends came to 13 bases. CDR3 nucleotide sequence: TGTGCCAGTAGTCCGACAGGTTCGGCAGATACGCAGTATTTT. It yields the protein CASSPTGSADTQYF. Combining the CDR3 with reference TRBV19 and TRBJ2-3 gives the whole variable domain DGGITQSPKYLFRKEGQNVTLSCEQNLNHDAMYWYRQDPGQGLRLIYYSQIVNDFQKGDIAEGYSVSREKKESFPLTVTSAQKNPTAFYLCASSPTGSADTQYFGPGTRLTVL.

The rearrangement links TRBV7-2 to TRBJ1-1; maybe TRBD1 (5 bases). Germline-derived CDR1 and CDR2 are SGHTA and FQGNSA. With 2 bases removed from V and 3 bases from J, the gap between germline ends came to 10 bases. The CDR3 runs to 14 residues. This CDR3 reads CASSLTGGDTEAFF. The CDR3 bases are TGTGCCAGCAGCTTAACCGGGGGAGACACTGAAGCTTTCTTT.

J is TRBJ2-2 and V is TRBV5-6; D is unclear. This CDR3 has 12 residues. The V end was cut by 1 base, the J end by 7 bases, with 5 bases between. Germline CDR1 reads SGHDT; CDR2 reads YYEEEE. Here the CDR3 reads CASSLTLGELFF. The CDR3 DNA is TGTGCCAGCAGCTTGACTCTCGGGGAGCTGTTTTTT.

This clone has only a few counts. In the same sample, other DNA sequences code for this CDR3. The gene calls are TRBV7-9 and TRBJ2-7; D call uncertain. Germline values: CDR1 SEHNR, CDR2 FQNEAQ (reference sequence). This CDR3 has 12 amino acids. V was pared by 1 base and J by 1 base, with 2 bases between. CDR3 amino acids: CASSLVSYEQYF. In DNA form, the CDR3 reads TGTGCCAGCAGCTTAGTTTCCTACGAGCAGTACTTC.

The V gene is TRBV5-4, the J gene TRBJ2-3; a weak D match, TRBD2 (5 bases). Trimming took off 7 bases at V and 0 bases at J, with 9 bases between the two ends. Germline loops: CDR1 SGHNT, CDR2 YYREEE (reference sequence). The CDR3 has 13 residues. This CDR3 is CASRGMSTDTQYF. Written as DNA, the CDR3 is TGTGCCAGCCGGGGTATGAGCACAGATACGCAGTATTTT.

V gene TRBV16 combines with J gene TRBJ2-5; D is unresolved. V lost 2 bases, J lost 5 bases, and 3 bases lay in between. Germline loops: CDR1 KGHSY, CDR2 FQNENV. The CDR3 contains 11 residues. CDR3 region: CASSQTETQYF. In DNA form, the CDR3 reads TGTGCCAGCAGCCAAACGGAGACCCAGTACTTC.

This chain joins TRBV7-6 and TRBJ2-3; TRBD2 might be the D (7 bases). CDR3 length equals 15 residues. V was trimmed by 4 bases and J by 1 base, leaving 12 bases between them. Germline-derived CDR1 and CDR2 are SGHVS and FNYEAQ. The CDR3 region has the DNA TGTGCCAGCAGCTCCGGGGGGCAAGGCACAGATACGCAGTATTTT. It is translated as CASSSGGQGTDTQYF.

V is TRBV30 and J is TRBJ2-7, with D tentatively TRBD1 or TRBD2 (5 bases each). CDR3 length equals 14 residues. Germline CDR1 reads GTSNPN; CDR2 reads SVGIG (reference sequence). V lost 0 bases to trimming and J lost 5 bases, with 14 bases between them. The CDR3 sequence is CAWSVLGRGDEQYF. The CDR3 nucleotides read TGTGCCTGGAGTGTACTAGGTAGGGGAGACGAGCAGTACTTC.

The chain links TRBV6-5 to TRBJ1-2, with a weak D call TRBD1 (5 bases). CDR3 size: 14 residues. CDR1 is MNHEY and CDR2 is SVGAGI in the germline V gene. V was pared by 8 bases and J by 5 bases, with 18 bases between. Here the CDR3 DNA reads TGTGCCAGCGGTACAGAAGTTGAGGGGTATGGCTACACCTTC. It translates to CASGTEVEGYGYTF.

DNA of the CDR3: TGTGGAGTAGCCAGTTACTCTGGGGCCAACGTCCTGACTTTC. The encoded protein is CGVASYSGANVLTF. The V call is TRBV6-6, the J call TRBJ2-6; D remains unclear. Germline lookup yields CDR1 MNHNY and CDR2 SVGAGI (reference sequence). The CDR3 spans 14 residues.

This CDR3 reads CASSLAARTDTQYF. The CDR3 DNA sequence: TGTGCCAGCAGCTTAGCGGCCCGCACAGATACGCAGTATTTT. The chain links TRBV7-2 to TRBJ2-3; unclear D gene. The germline CDR1 and CDR2 sequences are SGHTA and FQGNSA. CDR3 length: 14 amino acids. The ends were cut back, 0 bases at V and 1 base at J, with 5 bases in the middle.

The CDR3 DNA sequence: TGCGCCAGCAGCCAGAGTCGTTGGCAGGGGGGCCCTAGCAATCAGCCCCAGCATTTT. It specifies CASSQSRWQGGPSNQPQHF. The chain couples TRBV4-1 to TRBJ1-5, with 7 bases aligning to TRBD1. The germline V gene encodes CDR1 MGHRA and CDR2 YSYEKL. J was trimmed by 0 bases and V by 3 bases; bases with no gene match: 14. This CDR3 is built from 19 residues.